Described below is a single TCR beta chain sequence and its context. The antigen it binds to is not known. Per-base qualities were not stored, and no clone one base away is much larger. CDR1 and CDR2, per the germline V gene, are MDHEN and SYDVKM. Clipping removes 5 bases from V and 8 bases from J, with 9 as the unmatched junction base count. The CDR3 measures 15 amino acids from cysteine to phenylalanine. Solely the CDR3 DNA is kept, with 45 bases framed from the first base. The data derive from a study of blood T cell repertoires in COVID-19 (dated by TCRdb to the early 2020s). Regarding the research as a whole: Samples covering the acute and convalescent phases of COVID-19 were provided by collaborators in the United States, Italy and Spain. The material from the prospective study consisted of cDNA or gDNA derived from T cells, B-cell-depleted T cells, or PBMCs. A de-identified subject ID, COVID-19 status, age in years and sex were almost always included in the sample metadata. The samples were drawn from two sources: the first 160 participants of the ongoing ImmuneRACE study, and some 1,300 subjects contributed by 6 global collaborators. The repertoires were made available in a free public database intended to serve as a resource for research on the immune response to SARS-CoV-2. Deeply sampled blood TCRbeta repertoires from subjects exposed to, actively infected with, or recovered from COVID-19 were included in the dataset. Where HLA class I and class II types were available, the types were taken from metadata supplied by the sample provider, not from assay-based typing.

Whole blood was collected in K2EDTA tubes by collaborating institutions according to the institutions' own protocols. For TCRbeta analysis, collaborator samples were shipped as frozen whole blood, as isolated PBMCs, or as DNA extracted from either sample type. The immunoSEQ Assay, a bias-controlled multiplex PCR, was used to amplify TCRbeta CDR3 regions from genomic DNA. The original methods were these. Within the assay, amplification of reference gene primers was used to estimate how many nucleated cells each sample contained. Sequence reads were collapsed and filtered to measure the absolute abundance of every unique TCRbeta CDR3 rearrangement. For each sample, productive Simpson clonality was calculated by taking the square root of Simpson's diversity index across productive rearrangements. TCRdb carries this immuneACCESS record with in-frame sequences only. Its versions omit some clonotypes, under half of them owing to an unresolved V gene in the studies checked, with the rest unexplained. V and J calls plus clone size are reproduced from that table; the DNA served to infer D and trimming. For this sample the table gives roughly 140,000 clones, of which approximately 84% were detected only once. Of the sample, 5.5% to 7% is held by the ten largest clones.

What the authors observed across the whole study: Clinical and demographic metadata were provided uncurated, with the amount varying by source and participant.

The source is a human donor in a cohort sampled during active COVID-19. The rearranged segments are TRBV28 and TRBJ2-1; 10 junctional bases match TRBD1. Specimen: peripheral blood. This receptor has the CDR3 CASSGTGTGDDEQFF. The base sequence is TGTGCCAGCAGTGGTACCGGGACAGGGGATGATGAGCAGTTCTTC.